The next 8 T cell receptor beta chains were all read from a single sample in a study of cytomegalovirus exposure and HLA in healthy donors. The PCR made use of 60 Vbeta and 13 Jbeta primers. The protocol was immunoSEQ multiplex PCR, while the TCRdb copy is restricted to in-frame clones and leaves out a portion. Altogether about 160,000 clones are present, more than 60% being singletons, with the ten largest covering around 1.5%. The sequenced sample was PBMCs. The receptors were gathered from a woman aged 30 to 39 in good health and CMV-seronegative.

The chain uses TRBV18 and TRBJ1-2, with D uncertain. Germline assignment: CDR1 KGHSH and CDR2 LQKENI. The V end was cut by 6 bases, the J end by 4 bases, with 15 bases between. CDR3 size: 14 residues. The CDR3 DNA sequence: TGTGCCAGCTCGTGGAGTCCGGAATCCTATGGCTACACCTTC. This codes for CASSWSPESYGYTF.

V and J are TRBV29-1 and TRBJ1-1; D may be TRBD1 (6 bases). V was trimmed by 4 bases and J by 7 bases, leaving 16 bases between them. CDR3 length equals 13 residues. Germline V CDR1 and CDR2: SQVTM, ANQGSEA. This CDR3 is CSVGTRGQNEAFF. CDR3 nucleotides: TGCAGCGTTGGTACCCGTGGACAGAATGAAGCTTTCTTT.

The chain employs TRBV9 and TRBJ2-3; TRBD2 might be the D (5 bases). The germline V gene has CDR1 SGDLS and CDR2 YYNGEE. Trimming cost V 2 bases and J 5 bases, with 9 bases left between them. The CDR3 has 13 amino acids. CDR3 coding DNA: TGTGCCAGCAGCGTGGACTTTGGAGATACGCAGTATTTT. Amino acids: CASSVDFGDTQYF. The full variable domain, completed using reference TRBV9 and TRBJ2-3, is DSGVTQTPKHLITATGQRVTLRCSPRSGDLSVYWYQQSLDQGLQFLIQYYNGEERAKGNILERFSAQQFPDLHSELNLSSLELGDSALYFCASSVDFGDTQYFGPGTRLTVL.

The chain has TRBV5-3 and TRBJ1-5; D might be TRBD1 (5 bases). TRBV5-3 is an ORF, and what it does is uncertain. The V and J ends lost 4 bases and 6 bases respectively, with 17 bases between them. CDR3 length equals 15 residues. The CDR3 here is CARSAGTLWTQPQHF. In DNA form, the CDR3 reads TGTGCCAGAAGCGCCGGGACTCTCTGGACTCAGCCCCAGCATTTT.

Comment on this clone: An end of the junction does not agree with germline; a read error may underlie this. The J gene is TRBJ2-1, the V gene TRBV5-1; D not resolved. The CDR3 covers 15 residues. Germline V gene data show CDR1 as SGHRS and CDR2 as YFSETQ. The chain's CDR3 is CASSLSIVIGDERFF. The CDR3 coding sequence is TGCGCCAGCAGCTTGTCAATAGTAATTGGCGATGAGCGGTTCTTC. Using reference TRBV5-1 and TRBJ2-1 for the parts outside the CDR3, the full variable domain is KAGVTQTPRYLIKTRGQQVTLSCSPISGHRSVSWYQQTPGQGLQFLFEYFSETQRNKGNFPGRFSGRQFSNSRSEMNVSTLELGDSALYLCASSLSIVIGDERFFGPGTRLTVL.

The V and J genes are TRBV10-3 and TRBJ1-1; no clear D gene. Trimming took off 3 bases at V and 0 bases at J, with 5 bases between the two ends. This CDR3 is built from 13 residues. Germline V CDR1 and CDR2: ENHRY, SYGVKD. For the CDR3, the DNA is TGTGCCATCAGTGAATCGGTGAACACTGAAGCTTTCTTT. Its protein product is CAISESVNTEAFF.

The chain is built from TRBV7-9 and TRBJ1-3; 7 nucleotides align to TRBD1. The CDR3 is made up of 16 amino acids. Germline CDR1 and CDR2: SEHNR and FQNEAQ (reference sequence). V was clipped by 5 bases and J by 0 bases; unmatched bases: 7. CDR3 nucleotide sequence: TGTGCCAGCAGCCCGCGGGCAGGGGGCTCTGGAAACACCATATATTTT. It codes for CASSPRAGGSGNTIYF.

This rearrangement joins TRBV6-1 to TRBJ1-1; no firm D call. Germline V gene lookup returns CDR1 MNHNS and CDR2 SASEGT. This CDR3 has 14 residues. Trimming removed 2 bases from V and 1 base from J, with 8 bases in between. DNA for the CDR3: TGTGCCAGCAGTGAATTCCGGGGGAACACTGAAGCTTTCTTT. Translated, it gives CASSEFRGNTEAFF.